The clone carrying this T cell receptor (beta chain) came up many times. Its target is not known. The data stem from a study of T cells after yellow fever vaccination. Study-wide background: Preparation used SMART-Seq v4 Ultra Low Input for the low-cell-number fractions. Study-wide results and limits: After the booster, approximately 95% of CD4 and 88% of CD8 primary-response clones were re-detected. Highly abundant clonotypes carried over from the bulk population could end up in FACS-sorted repertoires as contaminants. Clonotypes found in both CD4 and CD8 compartments made up a small share.

Each CDR3 protein is one row after TCRdb ran MiXCR on the 5' RACE reads. The sample has over 150,000 distinct CDR3 sequences, 6% to 7.5% seen once; the top ten hold roughly 2.5%. V lost 0 bases to trimming and J lost 4 bases, with 7 bases between them. This CDR3 comprises 13 residues. Germline CDR1 is SGHRS and CDR2 is YFSETQ. The rearrangement joins TRBV5-1 to TRBJ2-5; D is uncertain. The specimen was CD4+ T cells sorted from PBMCs, collected around 5 days after the first yellow fever vaccination. The TCR comes from a young man who received the YFV17D yellow fever vaccine. The CDR3 spells CASSLEGGETQYF. The CDR3 coding sequence is TGCGCCAGCAGCTTGGAGGGTGGAGAGACCCAGTACTTC.